Ten or more counts support the clone carrying this TCR beta chain. The CDR3 end falls 3 residues outside the read, so it is completed with the germline J gene. V trimming: 3 bases; J trimming: 2 bases; junction bases outside the gene matches: 0. The germline CDR1 and CDR2 sequences are SGDLS and YYNGEE. The CDR3 spans 13 residues. The record originates from a study of T cell clonality in common variable immunodeficiency. Most patients and controls had Caucasian heritage. Using immunoSEQ multiplex PCR, the repertoire was profiled, and TCRdb retains in-frame clones only, with some absent. The data list about 34,000 clones, none observed once; about 0.86% falls to the top ten.

The genes are TRBV9 and TRBJ2-3, with TRBD2 matching 7 bases. The sequence was collected from a person between 18 and 69 years old in good health. Sequencing was carried out using peripheral blood mononuclear cells. The part of the CDR3 DNA that was read is TGTGCCAGCAGCGAGCGGGACACAGATACG. Translation: CASSERDTDT. The full CDR3 is CASSERDTDTQYF.